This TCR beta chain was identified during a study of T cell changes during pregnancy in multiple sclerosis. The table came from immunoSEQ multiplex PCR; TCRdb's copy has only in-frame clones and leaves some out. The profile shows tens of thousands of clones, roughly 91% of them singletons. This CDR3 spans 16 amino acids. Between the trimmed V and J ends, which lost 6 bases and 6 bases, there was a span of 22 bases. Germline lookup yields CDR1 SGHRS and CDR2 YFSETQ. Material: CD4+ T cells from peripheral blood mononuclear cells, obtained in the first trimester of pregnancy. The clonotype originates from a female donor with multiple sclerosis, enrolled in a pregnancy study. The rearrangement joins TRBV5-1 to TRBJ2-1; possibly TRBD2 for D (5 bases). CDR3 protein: CASTLFSGLEGNEQFF. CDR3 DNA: TGCGCCAGCACCCTGTTTTCCGGCCTAGAGGGCAATGAGCAGTTCTTC.